Only a few counts were recorded for the clone carrying this TCR beta chain. Its cognate antigen is unknown. A much larger clone differs by one base, so this may be a read error. This sample stems from a study of Graves' ophthalmopathy and Graves' hyperthyroidism. General study results and limits: Both an approximately 68% sensitivity and an approximately 72% specificity characterized the model's predictions of ophthalmopathy progression.

Thyroid ultrasound, orbital computed tomography, TRAb, serum thyroxine and clinical symptoms formed the basis of diagnosis. The CDR3 sequence is 15 residues long. Deletions cut 3 bases from V and 4 bases from J, with 12 bases between. The germline gives CDR1 MGHDK, CDR2 SYGVNS. Amplification of the TCR beta CDR3 regions used RNA transcripts (as template). The library came from an HTBI-primed first-round RT-PCR and a second-round multiplex PCR. TCRdb re-called the multiplex PCR reads with MiXCR, one entry per CDR3 protein. Of around 660,000 distinct CDR3 sequences in the sample, roughly two fifths were seen once.

The sequence was collected from an adult man with Graves' ophthalmopathy. This chain connects TRBV25-1 to TRBJ1-4; possibly TRBD1 for D (6 bases). Sequenced material: peripheral blood. The CDR3 coding sequence is TGTGCCAGCAGTGACGGAATAGGGGGTAATGAAAAACTGTTTTTT. Protein: CASSDGIGGNEKLFF.